This T cell receptor beta chain was observed in a study of T cell changes during pregnancy in multiple sclerosis. Using immunoSEQ multiplex PCR, the repertoire was profiled, and TCRdb retains in-frame clones only, with some absent. This sample carries some 73,000 clones, 92% of them seen once, and the ten largest clones take over 2.5%. There are 14 residues in the CDR3. Germline V CDR1 and CDR2: SGHVS, FNYEAQ. V shed 4 bases and J shed 5 bases, with 15 bases lying between them. The gene calls are TRBV7-6 and TRBJ2-7, with D maybe TRBD2 (6 bases). This TCR came from a female donor in good health, enrolled as a control in a pregnancy study. The input for sequencing was peripheral blood, taken in the third trimester of pregnancy. In DNA, the CDR3 is TGTGCCAGCAGCTCGGGACTCTTGGGCCACGAGCAGTACTTC. The encoded protein is CASSSGLLGHEQYF.